The 25 T cell receptor beta chains given below trace back to one sample, sequenced in a study of blood T cell repertoires in COVID-19. The data were produced by immunoSEQ multiplex PCR, yet TCRdb's version contains in-frame clones alone and is incomplete. The sample carries 70,000 to 80,000 clones, around nine tenths recorded once. Sample: peripheral blood. These receptors originate from a human donor in a cohort sampled during active COVID-19.

The V gene is TRBV19, the J gene TRBJ1-5; 9 bases agree with TRBD1. Germline CDR1 is LNHDA and CDR2 is SQIVND (reference sequence). CDR3 length: 15 amino acids. Unmatched junction bases numbered 7, after V lost 3 bases and J lost 7 bases. As DNA, the CDR3 is TGTGCCAGTAGTATGCGGACAGGGGATCGCCAGCCCCAGCATTTT. Protein product: CASSMRTGDRQPQHF. The full variable domain, with the rest looked up from reference TRBV19 and TRBJ1-5, is DGGITQSPKYLFRKEGQNVTLSCEQNLNHDAMYWYRQDPGQGLRLIYYSQIVNDFQKGDIAEGYSVSREKKESFPLTVTSAQKNPTAFYLCASSMRTGDRQPQHFGDGTRLSIL.

The V and J genes are TRBV6-2 or TRBV6-3 and TRBJ2-3, with 10 bases fitting TRBD1. Per the germline V gene, CDR1 is MNHEY and CDR2 is SVGEGT. Unmatched junction bases numbered 2, after V lost 2 bases and J lost 3 bases. The CDR3 consists of 15 residues. CDR3 coding DNA: TGTGCCAGCAGTTACGGACAGGGGGATACAGATACGCAGTATTTT. Its translation is CASSYGQGDTDTQYF.

The rearrangement uses TRBV5-1 and TRBJ2-1; 8 nucleotides match TRBD1. The CDR3 length is 16 residues. From germline, CDR1 is SGHRS and CDR2 YFSETQ. V shed 0 bases and J 5 bases; nucleotides not matched to a gene: 7. The CDR3 reads CASSLDLRQGNNEQFF. CDR3 DNA: TGCGCCAGCAGCTTGGACTTACGACAGGGGAACAATGAGCAGTTCTTC.

The chain's CDR3 is CASSPWPGEIGYGYTF. The CDR3 DNA follows: TGTGCCAGCAGCCCTTGGCCTGGGGAGATTGGCTATGGCTACACCTTC. The rearrangement links TRBV5-4 to TRBJ1-2; unclear D gene. V lost 4 bases and J 4 bases, leaving 20 bases between the germline ends. CDR1 is SGHNT, CDR2 YYREEE, per germline (reference sequence). This CDR3 is 16 amino acids long.

J is TRBJ2-3 and V is TRBV10-3, with 9 bases identical to TRBD2. With 10 bases clipped from V and 3 bases from J, the junction kept 11 bases outside the gene matches. This CDR3 is built from 15 residues. Germline-derived CDR1 and CDR2 are ENHRY and SYGVKD. This chain's CDR3 is CATGRAGGPTDTQYF. The CDR3 coding sequence is TGTGCCACAGGTAGGGCGGGGGGGCCGACAGATACGCAGTATTTT.

The chain is built from TRBV11-2 and TRBJ2-7; 7 nucleotides align to TRBD1. Germline CDR1 reads SGHAT; CDR2 reads FQNNGV. The V segment lost 1 base and the J segment 7 bases; nucleotides outside the gene matches: 4. There are 13 residues in the CDR3. Written as DNA, the CDR3 is TGTGCCAGCAGCTTAGGGGACAGCCTAGAGCAGTACTTC. It codes for CASSLGDSLEQYF.

This rearrangement joins TRBV9 to TRBJ1-5; D is ambiguous. Per the germline V gene, CDR1 is SGDLS and CDR2 is YYNGEE. This CDR3 is built from 15 residues. V gave up 0 bases and J gave up 3 bases, with 10 bases separating them. This CDR3 is CASSVDGGANQPQHF. The CDR3 DNA sequence: TGTGCCAGCAGCGTAGATGGAGGAGCCAATCAGCCCCAGCATTTT.

This clone was detected a few times. The chain joins TRBV4-3 to TRBJ2-7; D might be TRBD1 (6 bases). The CDR3 is 16 residues long. Germline assignment: CDR1 LGHNA and CDR2 YSLEER. V dropped 1 base and J dropped 3 bases, with 16 bases sitting between them. This chain's CDR3 is CASSQALQGSLYEQYF. For the CDR3, the DNA is TGCGCCAGCAGCCAAGCTTTACAGGGATCGCTCTACGAGCAGTACTTC.

This rearrangement joins TRBV5-1 to TRBJ2-2; D possibly corresponds to TRBD1 (6 bases). V lost 5 bases, J lost 5 bases, and 16 bases lay in between. Germline values: CDR1 SGHRS, CDR2 YFSETQ. The CDR3 consists of 15 residues. CDR3 amino acids: CASSMTGRYTGELFF. The DNA of the CDR3 is TGCGCCAGCAGTATGACAGGCCGTTATACCGGGGAGCTGTTTTTT.

The chain links TRBV27 to TRBJ2-1; TRBD2 agrees at 8 bases. The junction had 7 bases not matched to a gene; V was cut back by 2 bases and J by 7 bases. CDR1 MNHEY and CDR2 SMNVEV come from the germline V gene (reference sequence). The CDR3 covers 15 residues. In DNA, the CDR3 is TGTGCCAGCAGTTTAAGCGGGACTAGTTTGAATGAGCAGTTCTTC. This translates into CASSLSGTSLNEQFF.

The V gene is TRBV5-1, the J gene TRBJ2-5; 9 bases are a match to TRBD2. Germline trimming cut 0 bases from V and 5 bases from J; bases unmatched to any gene: 8. Germline V lookup: CDR1 SGHRS, CDR2 YFSETQ. The CDR3 sequence is 16 residues long. This CDR3 reads CASSLGSGGSQETQYF. Here the CDR3 DNA reads TGCGCCAGCAGCTTGGGAAGCGGGGGGAGTCAGGAGACCCAGTACTTC.

The V gene is TRBV10-3, the J gene TRBJ1-3; 9 bases match TRBD1. Trimming cost V 10 bases and J 0 bases; bases outside gene matches: 10. Germline V lookup: CDR1 ENHRY, CDR2 SYGVKD. This CDR3 contains 16 residues. CDR3 loop: CASSGQGRISGNTIYF. CDR3 sequence (DNA): TGTGCCAGCTCGGGACAGGGCAGAATCTCTGGAAACACCATATATTTT.

The chain uses TRBV30 and TRBJ1-5, with a tentative D call TRBD1 (5 bases). This CDR3 spans 13 amino acids. V was shortened by 5 bases and J by 3 bases, with 11 bases between the two germline ends. Germline assignment: CDR1 GTSNPN and CDR2 SVGIG (reference sequence). The CDR3 is CAWARQHNQPQHF. The CDR3 DNA sequence: TGTGCCTGGGCCAGACAGCACAATCAGCCCCAGCATTTT.

The rearrangement links TRBV7-3 to TRBJ2-5; 7 nucleotides agree with TRBD1. The CDR3 sequence is 14 residues long. Germline values: CDR1 SGHTA, CDR2 FQGTGA. V was pared by 5 bases and J by 2 bases, with 5 bases of the junction left unmatched. In DNA form, the CDR3 reads TGTGCCAGCAGCCTCCGGGACAGACAAGAGACCCAGTACTTC. Amino acid sequence: CASSLRDRQETQYF.

V gene TRBV7-2 combines with J gene TRBJ2-4; 13 bases are a match to TRBD2. CDR3 length: 16 residues. The V gene's germline CDR1 is SGHTA and CDR2 FQGNSA. V was clipped by 3 bases and J by 7 bases; unmatched bases: 6. CDR3 DNA: TGTGCCAGCAGCTTCACTAGCGGGGGGGCGGGTAACATTCAGTACTTC. It translates to CASSFTSGGAGNIQYF. The entire variable domain, with the rest obtained from reference TRBV7-2 and TRBJ2-4, is as follows: GAGVSQSPSNKVTEKGKDVELRCDPISGHTALYWYRQSLGQGLEFLIYFQGNSAPDKSGLPSDRFSAERTGGSVSTLTIQRTQQEDSAVYLCASSFTSGGAGNIQYFGAGTRLSVL.

The chain joins TRBV4-1 to TRBJ2-7, with TRBD2 matching over 12 bases. CDR3 length: 17 residues. From germline, CDR1 is MGHRA and CDR2 YSYEKL. Trimming took 0 bases from V and 6 from J; bases not matched to a gene: 9. The CDR3 DNA follows: TGCGCCAGCAGCCAAGATGGTACTAGCGGGGGGCGGCGCGAGCAGTACTTC. Translation gives CASSQDGTSGGRREQYF.

This chain connects TRBV12-3 or TRBV12-4 to TRBJ2-7; D ambiguous. This CDR3 region has 11 residues. Trimming pared 6 bases from V and 3 bases from J, leaving 6 bases between. DNA of the CDR3: TGTGCCAGCAGCGCTAACTACGAGCAGTACTTC. It yields the protein CASSANYEQYF.

The chain employs TRBV19 and TRBJ2-7; the D is unclear. Trimming took 5 bases from V and 2 from J, leaving 13 bases between them. The CDR3 consists of 14 residues. Germline V gene lookup returns CDR1 LNHDA and CDR2 SQIVND (reference sequence). The CDR3 sequence is CASSPNPATYEQYF. The CDR3 DNA reads as TGTGCCAGTAGTCCCAACCCCGCGACCTACGAGCAGTACTTC.

The chain couples TRBV29-1 to TRBJ2-5; the match to TRBD2 covers 8 bases. Trimming cost V 3 bases and J 2 bases; bases outside gene matches: 5. CDR1 and CDR2 (germline): SQVTM, ANQGSEA. The CDR3 runs 14 residues. The CDR3 DNA reads TGCAGCGTTGACCAGCGGGGGCCACAAGAGACCCAGTACTTC. This codes for CSVDQRGPQETQYF.

The chain joins TRBV3-1 (or the pseudogene TRBV3-2) to TRBJ2-2; D not certain. CDR3 size: 13 residues. With 2 bases removed from V and 6 bases from J, the gap between germline ends came to 7 bases. Germline V gene data show CDR1 as LGHDT and CDR2 as YNNKEL (reference sequence). DNA for the CDR3: TGTGCCAGCAGCCAACTAGTATCCGGGGAGCTGTTTTTT. Its protein product is CASSQLVSGELFF.

This rearrangement joins TRBV6-5 to TRBJ1-2; no firm D call. CDR3 length: 14 residues. Trimming cost V 2 bases and J 2 bases, with 9 bases left between them. CDR1 MNHEY and CDR2 SVGAGI come from the germline V gene. The CDR3 bases are TGTGCCAGCAGTTACGACACTGAGAACTATGGCTACACCTTC. Residues: CASSYDTENYGYTF.

This chain links TRBV5-8 with TRBJ2-1, with 9 bases aligning to TRBD1. With 4 bases clipped from V and 4 bases from J, the junction kept 6 bases outside the gene matches. CDR3 size: 15 residues. Germline V gene lookup returns CDR1 SGHTS and CDR2 YDEGEE. The CDR3: CASSVGTGLYNEQFF. The CDR3, as DNA: TGTGCCAGCAGCGTCGGGACAGGGTTATACAATGAGCAGTTCTTC.

The chain is built from TRBV30 and TRBJ2-3, with 11 bases lining up with TRBD2. The CDR3 has 16 amino acids. Germline assignment: CDR1 GTSNPN and CDR2 SVGIG (reference sequence). Losses at the gene ends were 0 bases for V and 6 bases for J; bases not matched to a gene: 8. The CDR3 DNA reads as TGTGCCTGGAGTGTACTAGCGGGGGCCCTCCGGGATACGCAGTATTTT. This encodes CAWSVLAGALRDTQYF.

This rearrangement joins TRBV7-9 to TRBJ2-3; 7 bases are shared with TRBD1. This CDR3 is 16 amino acids long. Germline V gene lookup returns CDR1 SEHNR and CDR2 FQNEAQ (reference sequence). V dropped 1 base and J dropped 4; count of bases not matched to a gene: 8. The CDR3 is CASSLGSGGRADTQYF. The CDR3 DNA follows: TGTGCCAGCAGCTTAGGATCAGGGGGTAGGGCAGATACGCAGTATTTT.

The genes are TRBV11-2 and TRBJ2-2, with TRBD2 matching over 9 bases. The CDR3 spans 15 residues. Losses at the gene ends were 6 bases for V and 2 bases for J; bases not matched to a gene: 4. Germline CDR1 SGHAT, CDR2 FQNNGV. The CDR3 coding sequence is TGTGCCAGCAGTGATAGCGGGGGCAACACCGGGGAGCTGTTTTTT. Its translation: CASSDSGGNTGELFF.